This TCR beta chain was observed in a study of T-cell reconstitution after alpha-beta-depleted transplantation in children. Trimming cost V 5 bases and J 6 bases; bases outside gene matches: 6. The CDR3 has 15 amino acids. The TCRbeta library incorporated unique molecular identifiers. TCRdb fed the PCR reads into MiXCR, producing one record per CDR3 protein. Of about 500,000 distinct CDR3 sequences in the sample, 32% were seen once. The sample here was PBMCs from the stem cell graft donor, taken from the stem cell graft. The TCR comes from a human donor who donated a stem cell graft to a child with aplastic anemia. The V call is TRBV12-3 or TRBV12-4, the J call TRBJ2-2; TRBD1 agrees at 10 bases. The CDR3 here is CASSPGQGKAGELFF. The CDR3 DNA sequence: TGTGCCAGCAGTCCGGGACAGGGGAAGGCCGGGGAGCTGTTTTTT.